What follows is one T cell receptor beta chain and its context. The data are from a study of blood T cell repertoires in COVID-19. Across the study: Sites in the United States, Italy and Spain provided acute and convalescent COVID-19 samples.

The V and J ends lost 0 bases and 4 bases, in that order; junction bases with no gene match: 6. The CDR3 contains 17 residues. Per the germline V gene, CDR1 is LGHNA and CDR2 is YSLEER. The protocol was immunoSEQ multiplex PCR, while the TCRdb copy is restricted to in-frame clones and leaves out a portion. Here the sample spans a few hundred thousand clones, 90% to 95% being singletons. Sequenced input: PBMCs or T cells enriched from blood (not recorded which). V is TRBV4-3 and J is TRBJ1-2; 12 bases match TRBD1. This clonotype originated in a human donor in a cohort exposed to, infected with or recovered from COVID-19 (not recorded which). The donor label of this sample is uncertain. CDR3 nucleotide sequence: TGCGCCAGCAGCCAAGATGAATGGGACAGGGGGCCCTATGGCTACACCTTC. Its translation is CASSQDEWDRGPYGYTF.